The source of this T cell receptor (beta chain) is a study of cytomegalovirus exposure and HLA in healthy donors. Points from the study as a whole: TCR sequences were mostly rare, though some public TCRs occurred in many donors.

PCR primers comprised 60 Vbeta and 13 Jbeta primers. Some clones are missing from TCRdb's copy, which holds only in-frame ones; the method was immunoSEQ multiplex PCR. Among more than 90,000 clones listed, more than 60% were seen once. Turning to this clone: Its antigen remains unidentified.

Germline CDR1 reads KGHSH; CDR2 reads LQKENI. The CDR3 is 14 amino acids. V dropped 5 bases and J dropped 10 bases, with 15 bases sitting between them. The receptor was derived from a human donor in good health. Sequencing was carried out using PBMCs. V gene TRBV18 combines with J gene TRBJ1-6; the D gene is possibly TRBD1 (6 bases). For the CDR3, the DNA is TGTGCCAGCTCAGACCAGGGGACAAACTCACCCCTCCACTTT. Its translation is CASSDQGTNSPLHF.